This T cell receptor beta chain was identified in a study of blood T cell repertoires in COVID-19. TCRdb's table, derived via immunoSEQ multiplex PCR, lists solely in-frame clones and lacks some. This table holds more than 250,000 clones, roughly 85% found once. The CDR3 has 17 amino acids. With 4 bases removed from V and 9 bases from J, the gap between germline ends came to 26 bases. Germline V lookup: CDR1 SGDLS, CDR2 YYNGEE. Specimen: peripheral blood. The sequence was collected from a middle-aged man with active or convalescent COVID-19. The genes are TRBV9 and TRBJ2-1, with a weak D call TRBD1 (7 bases). The CDR3 DNA follows: TGTGCCAGCAGCCACGAGTCTTGGGCGGGGCCAGGGGGTGAGCAGTTCTTC. It yields the protein CASSHESWAGPGGEQFF. Variable domain in full (rest from reference TRBV9 and TRBJ2-1): DSGVTQTPKHLITATGQRVTLRCSPRSGDLSVYWYQQSLDQGLQFLIQYYNGEERAKGNILERFSAQQFPDLHSELNLSSLELGDSALYFCASSHESWAGPGGEQFFGPGTRLTVL.